This T cell receptor (beta chain) came from a study of blood T cell repertoires in COVID-19. Whole-study context: Donors in the United States, Italy and Spain gave samples during acute or convalescent COVID-19.

Per the original data handling: Reference gene primer amplification in the assay estimated nucleated cell counts. Some clones are missing from TCRdb's copy, which holds only in-frame ones; the method was immunoSEQ multiplex PCR. That table furnishes V, J and clone size, whereas the DNA furnished D and trimming. The profile covers 200,000 to 250,000 clones, with about three quarters appearing a single time and about 5.5% taken by the ten largest. Germline V gene sequence: CDR1 DFQATT, CDR2 SNEGSKA (reference sequence). CDR3 size: 15 residues. V shed 3 bases, J shed 2 bases, and the junction held 2 bases outside the gene matches.

This rearrangement joins TRBV20-1 to TRBJ2-3; TRBD2 matches at 13 bases. This clonotype was obtained from a woman in her seventies with acute or convalescent COVID-19. Sequencing used peripheral blood. The CDR3 region has the DNA TGCAGTGCTAGTGGGACTAGCGGGGACACAGATACGCAGTATTTT. It translates to CSASGTSGDTDTQYF.